This TCR beta chain is drawn from a study of OX40 agonist ivuxolimab in advanced cancers. Study information: Hepatocellular carcinoma, melanoma, renal cell or head and neck cancer occurred in dose-escalation patients. Findings of the study overall: The average count of expanded clones was higher among CD8+ T cells than among CD4+. Some nonresponders additionally presented with little normalized T-cell clonal expansion.

Looked up from germline, CDR1 is SEHNR and CDR2 is FQNEAQ (reference sequence). V lost 3 bases and J lost 6, with 12 bases in between. There are 14 residues in the CDR3. As to this clone: Its antigen is undetermined.

The protocol was immunoSEQ multiplex PCR, while the TCRdb copy is restricted to in-frame clones and leaves out a portion. The table lists about 68,000 clones, roughly 80% of them singletons. This sequence was found in an adult with an advanced solid tumor such as melanoma, head and neck, liver or kidney cancer. Specimen: CD4+ or CD8+ T cells sorted from blood, collected in a trial of the OX40 agonist ivuxolimab. This chain joins TRBV7-9 and TRBJ2-1; D remains ambiguous. CDR3 loop: CASSLGFASNEQFF. Written as DNA, the CDR3 is TGTGCCAGCAGCTTGGGTTTTGCGAGCAATGAGCAGTTCTTC.